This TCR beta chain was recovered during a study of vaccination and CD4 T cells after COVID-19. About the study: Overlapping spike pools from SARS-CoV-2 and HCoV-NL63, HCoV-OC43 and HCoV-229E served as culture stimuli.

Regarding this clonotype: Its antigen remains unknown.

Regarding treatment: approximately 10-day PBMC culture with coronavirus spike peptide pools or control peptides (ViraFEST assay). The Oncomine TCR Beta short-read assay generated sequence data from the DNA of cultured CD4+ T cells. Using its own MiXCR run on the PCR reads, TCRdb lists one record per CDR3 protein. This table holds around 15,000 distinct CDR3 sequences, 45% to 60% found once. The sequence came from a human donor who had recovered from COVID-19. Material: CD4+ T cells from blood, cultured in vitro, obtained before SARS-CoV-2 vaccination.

The CDR3 nucleotides are TGTGCCAGCAATCGGGCAGGGGTTAGCCAGCCCCAGCATTTT. Amino acids: CASNRAGVSQPQHF. This rearrangement joins TRBV28 to TRBJ1-5; tentative D call: TRBD1 (6 bases). The germline V gene encodes CDR1 MDHEN and CDR2 SYDVKM. The CDR3 is made up of 14 amino acids. Trimming left V 7 bases short and J 7 bases short, with 17 bases between. Full variable domain (outside the CDR3, taken from reference TRBV28 and TRBJ1-5): DVKVTQSSRYLVKRTGEKVFLECVQDMDHENMFWYRQDPGLGLRLIYFSYDVKMKEKGDIPEGYSVSREKKERFSLILESASTNQTSMYLCASNRAGVSQPQHFGDGTRLSIL.